The 17 T cell receptor beta chains presented below share a single source sample, sequenced in a study of blood T cell repertoires in COVID-19. Clones were sequenced by immunoSEQ multiplex PCR, and TCRdb holds only the in-frame ones, with some missing. The table includes about 55,000 clones, around 86% detected once. The sequenced material came from peripheral blood. All receptors derive from an elderly man with acute or convalescent COVID-19.

The V gene is TRBV7-9, the J gene TRBJ2-2; 10 bases match TRBD2. Trimming removed 4 bases from V and 3 bases from J; junction bases left unmatched: 8. The CDR3 has 17 residues. Germline V gene data show CDR1 as SEHNR and CDR2 as FQNEAQ (reference sequence). The CDR3: CASSSKRLAGDTGELFF. The CDR3 DNA reads as TGTGCCAGCAGCTCCAAGCGCCTAGCGGGGGACACCGGGGAGCTGTTTTTT. Combining the CDR3 with reference TRBV7-9 and TRBJ2-2 gives the whole variable domain DTGVSQNPRHKITKRGQNVTFRCDPISEHNRLYWYRQTLGQGPEFLTYFQNEAQLEKSRLLSDRFSAERPKGSFSTLEIQRTEQGDSAMYLCASSSKRLAGDTGELFFGEGSRLTVL.

The chain couples TRBV18 to TRBJ2-1; tentative D call: TRBD2 (7 bases). Germline V gives CDR1 KGHSH, CDR2 LQKENI. This CDR3 has 14 residues. V dropped 3 bases and J dropped 8 bases, with 14 bases sitting between them. The CDR3 nucleotides read TGTGCCAGCTCACCCTGGGGGGGGGCCGATGAGCAGTTCTTC. Protein product: CASSPWGGADEQFF. Drawing the rest from reference TRBV18 and TRBJ2-1, the complete variable domain is NAGVMQNPRHLVRRRGQEARLRCSPMKGHSHVYWYRQLPEEGLKFMVYLQKENIIDESGMPKERFSAEFPKEGPSILRIQQVVRGDSAAYFCASSPWGGADEQFFGPGTRLTVL.

V is TRBV2 and J is TRBJ2-7, with D perhaps matching TRBD1 (5 bases). Deletions cut 7 bases from V and 3 bases from J, with 19 bases between. Germline assignment: CDR1 SNHLY and CDR2 FYNNEI. CDR3 size: 15 residues. CDR3 bases: TGTGCCAGCAATGGGTTGCAGGGCGGAGACTACGAGCAGTACTTC. Encoded protein: CASNGLQGGDYEQYF.

The CDR3 sequence: CASSSGTNSYNEQFF. CDR3 DNA: TGTGCCAGCAGTTCCGGGACTAACTCCTACAATGAGCAGTTCTTC. The V gene is TRBV2, the J gene TRBJ2-1; TRBD2 matches 7 bases. The V segment lost 5 bases and the J segment 0 bases; nucleotides outside the gene matches: 4. The CDR3 consists of 15 residues. CDR1 and CDR2 from the germline V gene are SNHLY and FYNNEI. Full variable domain (remainder filled in from reference TRBV2 and TRBJ2-1): EPEVTQTPSHQVTQMGQEVILRCVPISNHLYFYWYRQILGQKVEFLVSFYNNEISEKSEIFDDQFSVERPDGSNFTLKIRSTKLEDSAMYFCASSSGTNSYNEQFFGPGTRLTVL.

The chain employs TRBV27 and TRBJ1-5; maybe TRBD1 (6 bases). The CDR3 loop spans 13 amino acids. The germline V gene encodes CDR1 MNHEY and CDR2 SMNVEV (reference sequence). The V and J ends lost 3 bases and 5 bases respectively, with 8 bases between them. CDR3: CASSLQGHQPQHF. The DNA for the CDR3 is TGTGCCAGCAGTTTGCAGGGGCATCAGCCCCAGCATTTT.

The chain employs TRBV5-4 and TRBJ2-1; D is possibly TRBD1 (7 bases). Germline V gene lookup returns CDR1 SGHNT and CDR2 YYREEE (reference sequence). The V end was cut by 3 bases, the J end by 0 bases, with 10 bases between. CDR3 size: 15 residues. DNA for the CDR3: TGTGCCAGCAGCTCCCAGGGGGGCTCCTACAATGAGCAGTTCTTC. Translation: CASSSQGGSYNEQFF.

V is TRBV28 and J is TRBJ1-3; D unclear. CDR1 MDHEN and CDR2 SYDVKM come from the germline V gene. Trimming cost V 4 bases and J 1 base, with 14 bases left between them. The CDR3 consists of 16 residues. CDR3 coding DNA: TGTGCCAGCAGTTCAGGCGGTGGAGGGTCTGGAAACACCATATATTTT. It is translated as CASSSGGGGSGNTIYF.

This chain links TRBV27 with TRBJ2-1, with D maybe TRBD1 (5 bases). Between the trimmed V and J ends, which lost 7 bases and 9 bases, there was a span of 25 bases. Germline CDR1 is MNHEY and CDR2 is SMNVEV (reference sequence). The CDR3 spans 16 residues. The CDR3 region has the DNA TGTGCCAGCAACCAGGGTGGGTTATTCCGGCCAAGTGAGCAGTTCTTC. This sequence encodes CASNQGGLFRPSEQFF.

The chain couples TRBV7-9 to TRBJ2-1, with 12 positions matching TRBD2. Trimming removed 6 bases from V and 6 bases from J; junction bases left unmatched: 6. Germline loops: CDR1 SEHNR, CDR2 FQNEAQ (reference sequence). There are 15 residues in the CDR3. The CDR3, as DNA: TGTGCCAGCAGAGATCTAGCGGGGGGGCGCAATGAGCAGTTCTTC. Protein: CASRDLAGGRNEQFF. Using reference TRBV7-9 and TRBJ2-1 for the parts outside the CDR3, the full variable domain is DTGVSQNPRHKITKRGQNVTFRCDPISEHNRLYWYRQTLGQGPEFLTYFQNEAQLEKSRLLSDRFSAERPKGSFSTLEIQRTEQGDSAMYLCASRDLAGGRNEQFFGPGTRLTVL.

The chain joins TRBV9 to TRBJ2-7; a possible D gene is TRBD2 (5 bases). This CDR3 is 14 amino acids long. CDR1 and CDR2 (germline): SGDLS, YYNGEE. Trimming took off 3 bases at V and 3 bases at J, with 13 bases between the two ends. The CDR3 is CASSGRVGNYEQYF. The DNA of the CDR3 is TGTGCCAGCAGCGGACGAGTCGGGAACTACGAGCAGTACTTC.

The genes are TRBV6-5 and TRBJ2-1; 9 bases fit TRBD1. Germline lookup yields CDR1 MNHEY and CDR2 SVGAGI. The CDR3 has 15 residues. J was trimmed by 10 bases and V by 7 bases; bases with no gene match: 14. CDR3 region: CASINIGQGTREQFF. DNA for the CDR3: TGTGCCAGCATCAACATAGGACAGGGGACGAGAGAGCAGTTCTTC.

The V and J genes are TRBV15 and TRBJ1-1; 8 nucleotides match TRBD1. There are 16 residues in the CDR3. Germline V gene lookup returns CDR1 LNHNV and CDR2 YYDKDF (reference sequence). V lost 0 bases to trimming and J lost 4 bases; unmatched junction nucleotides: 7. The chain's CDR3 is CATSRDRQGASTEAFF. The CDR3 DNA follows: TGTGCCACCAGCAGAGATAGGCAGGGGGCGAGCACTGAAGCTTTCTTT. The whole variable domain, filled in from reference TRBV15 and TRBJ1-1, reads DAMVIQNPRYQVTQFGKPVTLSCSQTLNHNVMYWYQQKSSQAPKLLFHYYDKDFNNEADTPDNFQSRRPNTSFCFLDIRSPGLGDTAMYLCATSRDRQGASTEAFFGQGTRLTVV.

The rearrangement joins TRBV30 to TRBJ1-6; 7 bases agree with TRBD1. The trim removed 0 bases at V and 12 bases at J, leaving 20 bases unmatched. The germline CDR1 and CDR2 sequences are GTSNPN and SVGIG (reference sequence). The CDR3 totals 18 residues. CDR3 sequence reads: CAWSVARGGWKLVGPLHF. The CDR3 DNA is TGTGCCTGGAGTGTCGCACGAGGGGGCTGGAAATTGGTTGGACCCCTCCACTTT.

This chain connects TRBV7-6 to TRBJ1-1; tentative D call: TRBD1 (6 bases). Trimming removed 5 bases from V and 3 bases from J, with 10 bases in between. Looked up from germline, CDR1 is SGHVS and CDR2 is FNYEAQ. This CDR3 comprises 13 residues. The CDR3 DNA follows: TGTGCCAGCAGCCAACAGGGTTACACTGAAGCTTTCTTT. As protein: CASSQQGYTEAFF.

The J gene is TRBJ1-4, the V gene TRBV5-1; the D gene is possibly TRBD1 (6 bases). Between the trimmed V and J ends, which lost 0 bases and 8 bases, there was a span of 20 bases. Germline V gene sequence: CDR1 SGHRS, CDR2 YFSETQ. The CDR3 contains 17 residues. The CDR3 region has the DNA TGCGCCAGCAGCTTGGGGGCAGGGGTGAGAGGCGGAGAAAAACTGTTTTTT. Translation gives CASSLGAGVRGGEKLFF.

V usage is TRBV5-4 and J usage is TRBJ1-3, with 9 bases fitting TRBD1. V lost 4 bases to trimming and J lost 7 bases; unmatched junction nucleotides: 9. Germline V lookup: CDR1 SGHNT, CDR2 YYREEE (reference sequence). This CDR3 comprises 15 residues. This chain's CDR3 is CASSGGQGRSNTIYF. The CDR3 DNA sequence: TGTGCCAGCAGCGGGGGACAGGGAAGGTCTAACACCATATATTTT.

The table lists this clone with a count of one. The V and J genes are TRBV9 and TRBJ1-2; possible D gene TRBD1, 6 bases. V lost 0 bases and J 8 bases, leaving 23 bases between the germline ends. The CDR3 extends over 17 amino acids. Germline V CDR1 and CDR2: SGDLS, YYNGEE. The CDR3 DNA sequence: TGTGCCAGCAGCGTAGGAGATGTGGCGGGGGCTCAGCGCGGCTACACCTTC. This translates into CASSVGDVAGAQRGYTF.